This T cell receptor beta chain was identified during a study of blood T cell repertoires in COVID-19. Study-level background: PBMCs, B-cell-depleted T cells, or T cells were the source of the cDNA or gDNA that made up the material.

The CDR3 contains 16 residues. V dropped 5 bases and J dropped 4 bases, with 18 bases sitting between them. Germline-derived CDR1 and CDR2 are MDHEN and SYDVKM. The cohort comprised adults aged roughly 18 to 100 years residing in about two dozen US areas. Cohort 3 donors were reported recovered after two negative PCRs, clearance, or symptom resolution. The table came from immunoSEQ multiplex PCR; TCRdb's copy has only in-frame clones and leaves some out. The sample has some 240,000 clones; 80% to 85% are singletons. The sequenced material came from PBMCs or T cells enriched from blood (not recorded which). The chain recombines TRBV28 with TRBJ2-1; possibly TRBD1 for D (6 bases). The receptor was isolated from a man in his fifties or sixties who had recovered from COVID-19. CDR3 sequence: CASSQGGRTAYNEQFF. The CDR3 region has the DNA TGTGCCAGCAGTCAAGGGGGTCGGACAGCATACAATGAGCAGTTCTTC.